The 3 T cell receptor beta chains below all came from one sample that was sequenced in a study of shared clonotypes between healthy human individuals. TCRdb's copy holds only in-frame clones and misses some; the assay was immunoSEQ multiplex PCR. The sample has just over 2,000,000 clones, around 95% seen once. The sequenced material came from naive CD4+ T cells sorted from blood. This sample's subset: CD45RA+ positively selected. The origin of the receptors is a man between 18 and 35 years old in good health.

This chain connects TRBV5-4 to TRBJ2-1; D not certain. The germline V and J ends were trimmed by 0 bases and 0 bases, with 10 bases remaining between them. The CDR3 has 16 amino acids. Germline V CDR1 and CDR2: SGHNT, YYREEE (reference sequence). The CDR3 reads CASSLVGRTSYNEQFF. DNA for the CDR3: TGTGCCAGCAGCTTGGTTGGCAGGACCTCCTACAATGAGCAGTTCTTC.

This sequence joins TRBV5-1 and TRBJ2-2; 7 bases are shared with TRBD1. V gave up 0 bases and J gave up 1 base; unmatched junction bases: 3. From germline, CDR1 is SGHRS and CDR2 YFSETQ. This CDR3 comprises 16 residues. CDR3 sequence: CASSLETGWNTGELFF. CDR3 DNA sequence: TGCGCCAGCAGCTTGGAGACAGGGTGGAACACCGGGGAGCTGTTTTTT.

In regard to this clone: The same CDR3 arises from other DNA sequences in this sample as well. The chain uses TRBV11-3 and TRBJ2-7; D is undetermined. The CDR3 spans 12 residues. CDR1 SGHNT and CDR2 YENEEA come from the germline V gene. The germline V and J ends were trimmed by 0 bases and 6 bases, with 6 bases remaining between them. The CDR3 sequence is CASSLDGSEQYF. CDR3 in DNA: TGTGCCAGCAGCTTAGATGGGTCCGAGCAGTACTTC. Full variable domain (rest looked up from reference TRBV11-3 and TRBJ2-7): EAGVVQSPRYKIIEKKQPVAFWCNPISGHNTLYWYLQNLGQGPELLIRYENEEAVDDSQLPKDRFSAERLKGVDSTLKIQPAELGDSAVYLCASSLDGSEQYFGPGTRLTVT.